This TCR beta chain was sequenced in a study of Ad26.COV2.S vaccination and SARS-CoV-2 variants. Study-wide results and caveats: Recipients of vaccine and of placebo showed similar breadth of their non-spike TCR repertoires.

The CDR3 totals 18 residues. The V and J ends lost 6 bases and 3 bases respectively, with 24 bases between them. Concerning this clone: Its target is not known.

Treatment here: about 20 received Ad26.COV2.S at low or high dose, single or two shots; 5 received placebo; per-sample allocation not given. Material that was analyzed had been drawn on day 63 after the first vaccine or placebo injection. The table came from immunoSEQ multiplex PCR; TCRdb's copy has only in-frame clones and leaves some out. The data hold roughly 510,000 clones, with around nine tenths observed a single time. This clonotype was obtained from a person between 18 and 60 years old who received the Ad26.COV2.S COVID-19 vaccine or a placebo. The V gene is TRBV6-7, the J gene TRBJ1-5, with unresolved D. TRBV6-7 is flagged as an ORF with uncertain function. The input for sequencing was peripheral blood, taken in a trial of Ad26.COV2.S vaccine versus placebo. The CDR3 loop reads CASSSYAALGTHNQPQHF. CDR3 bases: TGTGCCAGCAGCAGTTATGCAGCCCTGGGTACTCACAATCAGCCCCAGCATTTT.